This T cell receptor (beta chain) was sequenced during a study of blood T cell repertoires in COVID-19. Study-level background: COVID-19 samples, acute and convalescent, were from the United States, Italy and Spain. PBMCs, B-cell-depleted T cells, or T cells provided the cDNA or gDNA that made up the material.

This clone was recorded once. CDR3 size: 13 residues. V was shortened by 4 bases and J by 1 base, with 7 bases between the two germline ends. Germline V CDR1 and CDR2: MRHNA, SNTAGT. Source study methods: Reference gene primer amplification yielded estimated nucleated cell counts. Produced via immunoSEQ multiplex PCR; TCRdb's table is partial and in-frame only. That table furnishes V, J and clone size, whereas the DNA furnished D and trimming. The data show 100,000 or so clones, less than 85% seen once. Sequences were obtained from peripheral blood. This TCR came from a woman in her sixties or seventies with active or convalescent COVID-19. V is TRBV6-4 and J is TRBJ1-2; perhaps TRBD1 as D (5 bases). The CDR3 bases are TGTGCCAGCAGTGCAGGGTATAACTATGGCTACACCTTC. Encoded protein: CASSAGYNYGYTF.